This T cell receptor beta chain was identified in a study of T cells after yellow fever vaccination (dated by TCRdb to between 2018 and 2020). The study in broad terms: The SMART-Seq v4 Ultra Low Input RNA kit was used to prepare libraries from fractions with low cell numbers. To follow T-cell clones before and after primary and booster YFV17D yellow fever vaccination, bulk TCR alpha and beta repertoires were sequenced over time. The cohort comprised two healthy male donors, one aged 18 to 29 and one aged 30 to 40 years. Bulk PBMC replicates and cell subsets were isolated from blood drawn at multiple timepoints before and after both primary and secondary immunization.

TCR cDNA was synthesized by 5'RACE template switching, through which a universal primer site and unique molecular identifiers were introduced. Priming of cDNA synthesis was performed from both the TCR alpha and TCR beta constant segments. Library amplification used two PCR steps, and the second PCR step added sample barcodes and sequencing adapters. Libraries were sequenced on Illumina HiSeq 2500 (2x100 bp) or NovaSeq (2x150 bp). The source study handled its data this way. Demultiplexing of reads and collapsing into UMI consensus sequences were performed with MIGEC, and V(D)J alignment was carried out with MiXCR. Using edgeR on replicate PBMC samples, clonotypes were called vaccine-responding if FDR was below 0.01 and the log2 fold change was above 5 up to day 15. CD4 or CD8 identity was assigned to each bulk clonotype according to whether the clonotype was present at higher abundance in the sequenced CD4 repertoire or the sequenced CD8 repertoire. The raw public data were reprocessed by TCRdb itself: fastp quality trimming at Q25, MiXCR clonotype calling, in-frame beta chains only. One record per CDR3 amino acid sequence lists the most common genes and DNA. TCRdb, not the authors, supplied the V and J calls. This sample comprises about 330,000 distinct CDR3 sequences, less than 9.5% of them detected only once. Jointly, the top ten make up 17% of the sample.

This clonotype occurred a few times. What this receptor recognizes is not known. Base qualities are not provided; no much larger clone lies one nucleotide away. The sample's treatment or condition label is to be understood as: live attenuated yellow fever vaccine strain. At every blood-draw timepoint, two biological replicates of bulk PBMCs were collected. PBMCs were isolated from peripheral blood using a standard Ficoll-Paque protocol. TriZol was used to extract RNA from bulk PBMCs, CD4 and CD8 fractions, and dextramer-positive and dextramer-negative fractions. Study-wide conclusions, independent of this receptor: Compared with the primary T-cell response, the secondary T-cell response was faster but weaker, reaching its peak on day 5 rather than on day 15. Most clones expanded after primary vaccination (almost 98% of CD4 and around 89% of CD8) were re-detected after the booster, suggesting that broad memory maintenance occurred. Only a couple of donors were included in the study, so the extent to which the findings can be generalized is limited. A small fraction of clonotypes appeared in both the CD4 and CD8 compartments, likely as a result of convergent recombination. FACS-sorted repertoires could contain abundant contaminating clonotypes from the bulk population, so computational filtering was required.

The germline V gene yields SGDLS for CDR1 and YYNGEE for CDR2. The CDR3 contains 16 residues, cysteine and phenylalanine counted. The sequence is cut down to CDR3 DNA, 48 bases in frame from base 1. V lost 4 bases and J lost 2 bases; the stretch between them is 17 bases long. This receptor chain uses TRBV9 and TRBJ2-3; possibly the D gene is TRBD1, per 7 matching bases. This TCR came from a man in his late teens or twenties who received the YFV17D yellow fever vaccine. Sequencing used PBMCs, obtained more than 40 days after the first yellow fever vaccination. The DNA is as follows: TGTGCCAGCAGCACCCCCCGGGGGACAGCCACAGATACGCAGTATTTT. Translated, this gives CASSTPRGTATDTQYF.